The source of this T cell receptor (beta chain) is a study of blood T cells in healthy people across ages. Together with a sample-barcoded 5' primer, a J-beta primer mix was included in a second PCR lasting about 6 to 11 cycles. Each CDR3 protein gets one entry after TCRdb re-called the 5' RACE reads with MiXCR. The table has 750,000 to 850,000 distinct CDR3 sequences, 20% to 30% seen once. Study results and limitations: Higher diversity and more naive CD4+ cells were features of long-lived donors, compared to aged donors.

The CDR3 length is 16 residues. CDR1 and CDR2 from the germline V gene are SGHDT and YYEEEE. Germline trimming cut 4 bases from V and 5 bases from J; bases unmatched to any gene: 12. This clonotype appeared a few times. Its target is unknown. This sample was shared with a second study, whose subject was T cells of mothers and their children.

Sequencing used blood. V gene TRBV5-6 combines with J gene TRBJ1-1; TRBD1 agrees at 9 bases. This TCR came from a boy between 10 and 17 years old in good health. The CDR3 is CASSQRGQGFRTEAFF. CDR3 DNA sequence: TGTGCCAGCAGCCAACGGGGACAGGGCTTTAGGACTGAAGCTTTCTTT.